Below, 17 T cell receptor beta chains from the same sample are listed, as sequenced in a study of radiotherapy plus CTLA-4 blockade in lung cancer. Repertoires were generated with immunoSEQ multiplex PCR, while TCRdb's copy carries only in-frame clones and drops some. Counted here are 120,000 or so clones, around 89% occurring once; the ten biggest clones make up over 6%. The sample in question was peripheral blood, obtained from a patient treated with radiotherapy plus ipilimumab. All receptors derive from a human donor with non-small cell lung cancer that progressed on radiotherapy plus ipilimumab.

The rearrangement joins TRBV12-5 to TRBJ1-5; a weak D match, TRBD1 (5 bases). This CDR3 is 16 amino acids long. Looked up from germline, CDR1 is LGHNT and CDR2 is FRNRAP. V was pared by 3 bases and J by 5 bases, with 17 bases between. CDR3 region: CASGLVVSAGHQPQHF. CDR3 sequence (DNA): TGTGCTAGTGGTTTAGTAGTCTCGGCAGGGCATCAGCCCCAGCATTTT.

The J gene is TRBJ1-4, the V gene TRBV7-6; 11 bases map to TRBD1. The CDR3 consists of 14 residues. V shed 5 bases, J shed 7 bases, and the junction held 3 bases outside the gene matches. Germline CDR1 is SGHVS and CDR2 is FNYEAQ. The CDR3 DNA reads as TGTGCCAGCAGCAGGACAGGGGGCCCTGAAAAACTGTTTTTT. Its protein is CASSRTGGPEKLFF. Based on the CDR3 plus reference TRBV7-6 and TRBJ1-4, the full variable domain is GAGVSQSPRYKVTKRGQDVALRCDPISGHVSLYWYRQALGQGPEFLTYFNYEAQQDKSGLPNDRFSAERPEGSISTLTIQRTEQRDSAMYRCASSRTGGPEKLFFGSGTQLSVL.

The CDR3 bases are TGCGCCAGCAGCATGGAGGGACAGAACTATGGCTACACCTTC. Its translation: CASSMEGQNYGYTF. This rearrangement joins TRBV5-1 to TRBJ1-2, with 7 bases identical to TRBD1. Germline V gene data show CDR1 as SGHRS and CDR2 as YFSETQ. The CDR3 length is 14 residues. V lost 4 bases and J lost 2; bases outside the gene matches: 5.

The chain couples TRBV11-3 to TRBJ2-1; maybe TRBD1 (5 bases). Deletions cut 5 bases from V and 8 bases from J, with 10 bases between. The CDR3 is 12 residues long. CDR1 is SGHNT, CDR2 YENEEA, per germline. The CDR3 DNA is TGTGCCAGCAGCCTGGGGCTCGATGAGCAGTTCTTC. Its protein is CASSLGLDEQFF.

CDR3 region: CASSPGTGDYNEQFF. For the CDR3, the DNA is TGTGCCAGCTCACCAGGGACAGGGGACTACAATGAGCAGTTCTTC. This chain joins TRBV18 and TRBJ2-1; 10 bases agree with TRBD1. Trimming at V came to 2 bases and at J to 3 bases, leaving 1 base not matched to a gene. This CDR3 is 15 amino acids long. CDR1 KGHSH and CDR2 LQKENI come from the germline V gene.

The CDR3 DNA reads as TGTGCCAGCAGTGAATTAGTCTTTGGGGACGCATTACGGCGTGGCTACACCTTC. Residues: CASSELVFGDALRRGYTF. V and J are TRBV2 and TRBJ1-2; weak D call: TRBD1 (5 bases). CDR1 is SNHLY and CDR2 is FYNNEI in the germline V gene. With 2 bases removed from V and 7 bases from J, the gap between germline ends came to 26 bases. This CDR3 region has 18 residues.

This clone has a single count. CDR3 in amino acids: CSVRLGANYGYTF. CDR3 DNA sequence: TGCAGCGTCCGTCTGGGGGCAAACTATGGCTACACCTTC. The chain recombines TRBV29-1 with TRBJ1-2; D is possibly TRBD1 (6 bases). CDR1 and CDR2 from the germline V gene are SQVTM and ANQGSEA. This CDR3 is built from 13 residues. V was shortened by 6 bases and J by 2 bases, with 13 bases between the two germline ends.

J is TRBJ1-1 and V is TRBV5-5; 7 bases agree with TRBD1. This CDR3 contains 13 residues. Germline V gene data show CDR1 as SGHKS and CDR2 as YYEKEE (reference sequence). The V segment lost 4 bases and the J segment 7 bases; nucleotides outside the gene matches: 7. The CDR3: CASSIDRVVEAFF. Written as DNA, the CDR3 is TGTGCCAGCAGCATTGACAGGGTAGTTGAAGCTTTCTTT.

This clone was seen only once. CDR3 in DNA: TGTGCCACCAGCAGAGGAACCCGCGTAGCGGGGATCACAGATACGCAGTATTTT. It codes for CATSRGTRVAGITDTQYF. The chain is built from TRBV15 and TRBJ2-3, with TRBD2 matching 8 bases. Unmatched junction bases numbered 11, after V lost 1 base and J lost 2 bases. CDR1 and CDR2 (germline): LNHNV, YYDKDF (reference sequence). The CDR3 extends over 18 amino acids. Drawing the rest from reference TRBV15 and TRBJ2-3, the complete variable domain is DAMVIQNPRYQVTQFGKPVTLSCSQTLNHNVMYWYQQKSSQAPKLLFHYYDKDFNNEADTPDNFQSRRPNTSFCFLDIRSPGLGDTAMYLCATSRGTRVAGITDTQYFGPGTRLTVL.

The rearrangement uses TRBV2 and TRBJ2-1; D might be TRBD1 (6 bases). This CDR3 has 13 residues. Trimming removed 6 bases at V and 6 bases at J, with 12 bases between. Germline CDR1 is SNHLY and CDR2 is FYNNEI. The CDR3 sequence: CASRRDMANEQFF. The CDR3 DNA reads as TGTGCCAGCAGGAGGGACATGGCCAATGAGCAGTTCTTC.

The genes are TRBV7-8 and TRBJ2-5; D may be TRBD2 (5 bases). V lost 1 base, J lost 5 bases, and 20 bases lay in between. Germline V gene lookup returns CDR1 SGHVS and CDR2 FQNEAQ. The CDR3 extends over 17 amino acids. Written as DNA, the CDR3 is TGTGCCAGCAGCTTAGGGAGGCGGCTGGCCGCGGCGGAGACCCAGTACTTC. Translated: CASSLGRRLAAAETQYF.

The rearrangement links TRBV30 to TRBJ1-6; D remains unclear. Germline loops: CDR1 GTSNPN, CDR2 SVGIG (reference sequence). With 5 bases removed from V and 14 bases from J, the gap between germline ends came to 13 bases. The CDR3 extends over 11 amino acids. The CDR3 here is CAWANKVSLHF. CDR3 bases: TGTGCCTGGGCTAATAAGGTGTCCCTCCACTTT.

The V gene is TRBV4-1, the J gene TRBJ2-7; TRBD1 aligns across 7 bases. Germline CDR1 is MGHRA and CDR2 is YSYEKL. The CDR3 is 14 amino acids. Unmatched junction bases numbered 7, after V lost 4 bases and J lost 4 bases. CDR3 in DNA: TGCGCCAGCAGCCCCACGGACAGGATTTACGAGCAGTACTTC. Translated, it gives CASSPTDRIYEQYF.

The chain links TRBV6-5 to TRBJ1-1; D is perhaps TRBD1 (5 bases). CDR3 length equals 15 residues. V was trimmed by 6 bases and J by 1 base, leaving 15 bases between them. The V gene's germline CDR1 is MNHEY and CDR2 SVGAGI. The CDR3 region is CASRPPTGGNTEAFF. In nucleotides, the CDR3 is TGTGCCAGCAGACCCCCAACGGGGGGGAACACTGAAGCTTTCTTT.

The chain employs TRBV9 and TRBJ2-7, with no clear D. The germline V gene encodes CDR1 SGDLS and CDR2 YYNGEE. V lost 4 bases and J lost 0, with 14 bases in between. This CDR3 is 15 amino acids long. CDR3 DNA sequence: TGTGCCAGCAGCCAAGGACCCTCGGGCTCCTACGAGCAGTACTTC. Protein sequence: CASSQGPSGSYEQYF.

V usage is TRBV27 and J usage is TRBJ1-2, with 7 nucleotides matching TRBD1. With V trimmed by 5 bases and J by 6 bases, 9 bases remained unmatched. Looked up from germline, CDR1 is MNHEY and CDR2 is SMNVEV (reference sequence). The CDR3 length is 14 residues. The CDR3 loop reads CASSRQGWGDGYTF. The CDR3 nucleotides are TGTGCCAGCAGTCGACAGGGTTGGGGCGATGGCTACACCTTC.

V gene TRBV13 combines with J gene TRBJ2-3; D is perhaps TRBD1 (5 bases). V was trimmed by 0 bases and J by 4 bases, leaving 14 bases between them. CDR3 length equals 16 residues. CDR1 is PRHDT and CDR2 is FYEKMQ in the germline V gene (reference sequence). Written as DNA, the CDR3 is TGTGCCAGCAGCTTAGGCCTTCAGGGCCGGGCAGATACGCAGTATTTT. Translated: CASSLGLQGRADTQYF.